Listed here are 5 T cell receptor beta chains from one sample, sequenced in a study of T cell responses to AZD1222 COVID-19 vaccine. Sequencing used immunoSEQ multiplex PCR; TCRdb keeps in-frame clones, though not all of them. The sample consists of 86,000 or so clones, about nine tenths of them appearing once. The sequencing here drew on peripheral blood, taken on day 0 of AZD1222 vaccination. These receptors originate from an adult in good health.

The CDR3 DNA is TGTGCCAGCAGCTCCCAGGGAGCGGGGCTGCCCTACGAGCAGTACTTC. It yields the protein CASSSQGAGLPYEQYF. This chain uses TRBV7-2 with TRBJ2-7; 7 bases align to TRBD2. Germline V CDR1 and CDR2: SGHTA, FQGNSA. V dropped 4 bases and J dropped 2; count of bases not matched to a gene: 11. The CDR3 runs 16 residues.

The chain combines TRBV12-3 or TRBV12-4 with TRBJ1-2; no clear D gene. CDR3 length: 13 amino acids. V was trimmed by 6 bases and J by 8 bases, leaving 16 bases between them. The CDR3 region has the DNA TGTGCCAGCAGCCCCCGCAAGCAAGGAGGCTACACCTTC. Translating gives CASSPRKQGGYTF.

Only one count was recorded for this clone. The V call is TRBV7-2, the J call TRBJ2-1; TRBD1 is a possible D gene (5 bases). The germline V gene has CDR1 SGHTA and CDR2 FQGNSA. The CDR3 runs 13 residues. Trimming took off 4 bases at V and 6 bases at J, with 10 bases between the two ends. The CDR3 reads CASSWGLPNEQFF. The CDR3 DNA is TGTGCCAGCAGCTGGGGCCTCCCCAATGAGCAGTTCTTC.

J is TRBJ1-1 and V is TRBV29-1, with D unresolved. Germline V gene sequence: CDR1 SQVTM, CDR2 ANQGSEA. The CDR3 length is 13 residues. V was cut by 7 bases and J by 4 bases, with 16 bases left in between. The CDR3 DNA reads as TGCAGCGCCTTGCGCCGCTCGGGCACTGAAGCTTTCTTT. Protein product: CSALRRSGTEAFF.

A few counts support this clone. J is TRBJ1-1 and V is TRBV5-6; perhaps TRBD1 as D (5 bases). V shed 2 bases and J shed 5 bases, with 13 bases lying between them. Per germline, CDR1 SGHDT and CDR2 YYEEEE. CDR3 size: 14 residues. CDR3 amino acids: CASSFQGRRTEAFF. The CDR3 DNA follows: TGTGCCAGCAGCTTCCAGGGCAGGAGGACTGAAGCTTTCTTT.